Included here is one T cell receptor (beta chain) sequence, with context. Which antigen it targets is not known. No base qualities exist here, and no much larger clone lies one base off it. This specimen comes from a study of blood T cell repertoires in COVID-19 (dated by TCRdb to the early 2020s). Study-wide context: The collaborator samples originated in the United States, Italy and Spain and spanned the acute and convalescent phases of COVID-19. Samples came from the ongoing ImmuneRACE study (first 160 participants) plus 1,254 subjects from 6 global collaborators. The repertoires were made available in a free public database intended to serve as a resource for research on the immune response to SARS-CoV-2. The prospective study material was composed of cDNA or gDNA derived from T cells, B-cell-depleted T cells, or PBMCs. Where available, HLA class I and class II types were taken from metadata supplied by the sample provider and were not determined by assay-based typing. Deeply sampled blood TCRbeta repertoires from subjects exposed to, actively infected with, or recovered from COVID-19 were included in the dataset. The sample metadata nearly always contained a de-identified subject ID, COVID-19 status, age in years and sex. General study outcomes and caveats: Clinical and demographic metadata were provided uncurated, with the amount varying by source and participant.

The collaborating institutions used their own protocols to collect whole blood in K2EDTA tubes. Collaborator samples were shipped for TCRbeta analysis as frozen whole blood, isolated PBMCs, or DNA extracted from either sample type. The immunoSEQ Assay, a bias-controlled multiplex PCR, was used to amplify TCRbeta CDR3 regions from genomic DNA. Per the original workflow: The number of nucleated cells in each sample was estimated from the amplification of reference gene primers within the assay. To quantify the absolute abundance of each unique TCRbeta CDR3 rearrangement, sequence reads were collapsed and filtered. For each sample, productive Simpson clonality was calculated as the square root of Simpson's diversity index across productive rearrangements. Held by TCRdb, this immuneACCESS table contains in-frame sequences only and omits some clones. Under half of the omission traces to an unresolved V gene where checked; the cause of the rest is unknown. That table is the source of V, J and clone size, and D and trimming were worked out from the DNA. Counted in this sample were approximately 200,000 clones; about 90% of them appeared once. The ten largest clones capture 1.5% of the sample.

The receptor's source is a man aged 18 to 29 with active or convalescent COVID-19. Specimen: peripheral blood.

The DNA reads as follows: TGTGCCAGTAGTATATGGGGGACAGGGAGTCGTGGCTACACCTTC. Its product reads: CASSIWGTGSRGYTF. The chain is assembled from TRBV19 and TRBJ1-2; 9 central bases correspond to TRBD1. Taken from the germline V gene (reference sequence), the CDR1 and CDR2 loops are LNHDA and SQIVND. V and J are trimmed by 2 bases and 7 bases, and the gene matches miss 8 bases of the junction. Including cysteine and phenylalanine, the CDR3 has 15 amino acids. Only the CDR3 part of the read is kept: 45 bases, read in frame from the first base.